This TCR beta chain comes out of a study of CD8+CD57+ T cells in acquired aplastic anemia. Broader study findings: Researchers report that twenty-nine CD8+ CDR3 sequences appeared in both patients and controls.

Deletions cut 5 bases from V and 6 bases from J, with 12 bases between. Germline values: CDR1 SGHNT, CDR2 YENEEA. The CDR3 has 13 amino acids. Turning to this clonotype: The antigen remains undetermined.

The template for TCR beta VDJ and CDR3 sequence profiling was genomic DNA. TCRdb re-derived calls from the reads in MiXCR, one entry per CDR3 protein. The data contain 400,000 to 500,000 distinct CDR3 sequences, about two thirds of them singletons. The sample consisted of sorted CD4+, CD8+, or CD8+CD57+ T cells (not recorded which) from PBMCs. The chain couples TRBV11-3 to TRBJ2-3; D tentatively reads TRBD1 or TRBD2 (5 bases each). This receptor was obtained from a human donor in good health, serving as a control. The DNA for the CDR3 is TGTGCCAGCAGCGAGGGGCTCATGGATACGCAGTATTTT. It is translated as CASSEGLMDTQYF.